This is a list of T cell receptor beta chains from one sample in a study of T cells expressing NK-cell markers. After re-calling the 5' RACE reads, TCRdb lists one entry per CDR3 protein, DNA absent. The sample totals 150,000 to 200,000 distinct CDR3 sequences. Sequencing was done on a sample of blood T cells: a sorted CD56 or NKG2C T cell subset, CD4+ or CD8+ T cells, or bulk PBMC T cells (not recorded which). The receptor set was obtained from a woman between 18 and 70 years old in good health. Each CDR3 is given with its conserved first and last residue. The order of the fields is V gene, J gene, CDR3 protein.

V: TRBV20-1; J: TRBJ2-1; CDR3: CSARSPKATYNEQFF
V: TRBV5-1; J: TRBJ2-1; CDR3: CASSSEGAGGPGSYNEQFF
V: TRBV6-5; J: TRBJ1-4; CDR3: CASSYSPTGLFEKLFF
V: TRBV20-1; J: TRBJ2-2; CDR3: CSASGTSAAGELFF
V: TRBV12-3/TRBV12-4; J: TRBJ2-5; CDR3: CASSSTGLLAQYF
V: TRBV4-1; J: TRBJ1-1; CDR3: CASSPRDNTEAFF
V: TRBV12-3/TRBV12-4; J: TRBJ1-5; CDR3: CASSLAGTGWAEETNQPQHF
V: TRBV20-1; J: TRBJ1-3; CDR3: CSARAGSGGNTIYF
V: TRBV28; J: TRBJ2-1; CDR3: CASSSTGNEQFF
V: TRBV3-1; J: TRBJ2-7; CDR3: CASSQVYRDSTEEQYF
V: TRBV20-1; J: TRBJ2-1; CDR3: CSALRLAGAKRNEQFF
V: TRBV11-2; J: TRBJ2-1; CDR3: CASSFGLASAYNEQFF
V: TRBV20-1; J: TRBJ1-5; CDR3: CSARTATNQPQHF
V: TRBV2; J: TRBJ2-3; CDR3: CASSEGLAGTSDTQYF
V: TRBV12-3/TRBV12-4; J: TRBJ2-7; CDR3: CASSFGLAKTYEQYF
V: TRBV24-1; J: TRBJ1-1; CDR3: CATSDSRTEGGKAFF
V: TRBV18; J: TRBJ2-3; CDR3: CASSPPGDADTQYF
V: TRBV10-3; J: TRBJ2-7; CDR3: CAIGGGYEQYF
V: TRBV20-1; J: TRBJ1-5; CDR3: CSARFGTGSNQPQHF
V: TRBV10-2; J: TRBJ2-1; CDR3: CASTASNREQFF
V: TRBV2; J: TRBJ1-1; CDR3: CATRGDPDTEAFF
V: TRBV18; J: TRBJ2-1; CDR3: CASSPGPGKNEQFF
V: TRBV7-3; J: TRBJ2-1; CDR3: CASSLQAVGDNEQFF
V: TRBV5-6; J: TRBJ1-2; CDR3: CASSLRQGDGYTF
V: TRBV29-1; J: TRBJ2-3; CDR3: CSVTQGADTQYF
V: TRBV6-1; J: TRBJ1-2; CDR3: CASSEAGGVTYGYTF
V: TRBV9; J: TRBJ1-1; CDR3: CASSVEGHLNTEAFF
V: TRBV5-4; J: TRBJ2-1; CDR3: CASSLTSGEVNEQFF
V: TRBV20-1; J: TRBJ2-7; CDR3: CSARTFQAEQYF
V: TRBV15; J: TRBJ2-3; CDR3: CATSTRTSTDTQYF
V: TRBV10-3; J: TRBJ2-7; CDR3: CAIHGQGHYEQYF
V: TRBV9; J: TRBJ2-1; CDR3: CASSVASANEQFF
V: TRBV6-4; J: TRBJ1-5; CDR3: CASSESINQPQHF